Here is one T cell receptor (beta chain) with its context. The antigen remains undetermined. The data stem from a study of memory CD4+ T cells and cytomegalovirus serostatus. Overall study: Donors were healthy Belgian adults, under 10 CMV seropositive and 24 seronegative. Findings and caveats of the study: CMV serostatus prediction reached median AUC approximately 0.95, or 0.91 with US-trained model. The CMV-associated TCR signature appears largely within the CD4+ memory repertoire.

The germline gives CDR1 MGHRA, CDR2 YSYEKL. Trimming took off 3 bases at V and 5 bases at J, with 16 bases between the two ends. This CDR3 is 15 amino acids long. Single viable CD3+CD4+CD8-CD45RO+ cells were sorted as the memory CD4+ T cells. In the authors' methods: Out-of-frame sequences were removed, leaving around 2.2 million distinct TCRbeta sequences. TCRdb's copy holds only in-frame clones and misses some; the assay was immunoSEQ multiplex PCR. The DNA was the basis for D and trimming; V, J and clone size are from that table. The table has 75,000 to 95,000 clones, less than 90% seen once. The V and J genes are TRBV4-1 and TRBJ1-2; no firm D call. The sequenced material came from memory CD4+ T cells from blood. The origin of this receptor is an adult in good health and CMV-seronegative. CDR3 sequence (DNA): TGCGCCAGCAGCCAGCAGTTTCGTACACCTTATGGCTACACCTTC. Its translation is CASSQQFRTPYGYTF.